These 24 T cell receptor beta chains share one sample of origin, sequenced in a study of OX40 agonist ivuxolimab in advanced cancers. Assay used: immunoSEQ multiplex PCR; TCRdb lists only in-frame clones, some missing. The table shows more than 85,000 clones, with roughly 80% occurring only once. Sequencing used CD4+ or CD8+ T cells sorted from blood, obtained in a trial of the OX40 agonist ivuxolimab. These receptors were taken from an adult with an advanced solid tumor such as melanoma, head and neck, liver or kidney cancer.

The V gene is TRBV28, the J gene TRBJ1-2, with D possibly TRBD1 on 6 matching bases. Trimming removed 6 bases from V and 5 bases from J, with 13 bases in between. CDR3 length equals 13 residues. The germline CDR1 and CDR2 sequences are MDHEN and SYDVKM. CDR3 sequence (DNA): TGTGCCAGCAGCATACAGGGCTTATATGGCTACACCTTC. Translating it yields CASSIQGLYGYTF.

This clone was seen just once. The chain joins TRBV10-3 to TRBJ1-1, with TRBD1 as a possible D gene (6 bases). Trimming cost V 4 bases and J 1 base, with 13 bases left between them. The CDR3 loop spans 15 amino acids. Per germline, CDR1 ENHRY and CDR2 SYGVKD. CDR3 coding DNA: TGTGCCATCAGTGGTGGTCTACAGGGGAACACTGAAGCTTTCTTT. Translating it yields CAISGGLQGNTEAFF.

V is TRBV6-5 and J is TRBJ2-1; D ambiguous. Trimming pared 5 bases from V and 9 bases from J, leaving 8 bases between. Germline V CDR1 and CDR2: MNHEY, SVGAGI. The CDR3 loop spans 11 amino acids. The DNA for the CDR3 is TGTGCCAGCAGTGTCGACACTGAGCAGTTCTTC. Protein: CASSVDTEQFF.

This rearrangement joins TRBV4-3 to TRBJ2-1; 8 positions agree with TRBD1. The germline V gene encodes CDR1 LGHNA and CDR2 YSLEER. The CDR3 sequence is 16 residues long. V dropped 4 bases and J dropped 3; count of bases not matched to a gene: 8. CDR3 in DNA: TGCGCCAGCAGCCCCGGACAGGGAGTAAACTACAATGAGCAGTTCTTC. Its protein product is CASSPGQGVNYNEQFF.

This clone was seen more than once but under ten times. CDR3 amino acids: CASSQEGRTYGYTF. The CDR3 DNA reads TGTGCCAGCAGCCAGGAGGGCAGGACCTATGGCTACACCTTC. V usage is TRBV11-2 and J usage is TRBJ1-2; D is unresolved. The ends were cut back, 5 bases at V and 4 bases at J, with 14 bases in the middle. The CDR3 has 14 residues. CDR1 and CDR2 (germline): SGHAT, FQNNGV.

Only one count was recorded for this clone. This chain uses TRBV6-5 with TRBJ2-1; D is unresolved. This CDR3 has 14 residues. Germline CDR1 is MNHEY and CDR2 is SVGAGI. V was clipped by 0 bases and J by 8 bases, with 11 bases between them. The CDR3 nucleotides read TGTGCCAGCAGTTACTCGAGTAGCCGGGATGAGCAGTTCTTC. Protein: CASSYSSSRDEQFF.

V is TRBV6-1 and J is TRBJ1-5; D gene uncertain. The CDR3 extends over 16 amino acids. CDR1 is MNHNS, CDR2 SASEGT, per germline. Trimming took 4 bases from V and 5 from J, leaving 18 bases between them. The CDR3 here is CASSAFSAGQYQPQHF. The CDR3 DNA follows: TGTGCCAGCAGTGCTTTCTCAGCGGGCCAATATCAGCCCCAGCATTTT.

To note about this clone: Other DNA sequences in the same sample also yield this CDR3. The DNA of the CDR3 is TGTGCCAGCAGCTTAGGGACAGGCACAGATACGCAGTATTTT. It specifies CASSLGTGTDTQYF. This chain uses TRBV7-9 with TRBJ2-3; D might be TRBD1 (6 bases). With 1 base removed from V and 1 base from J, the gap between germline ends came to 6 bases. CDR1 SEHNR and CDR2 FQNEAQ come from the germline V gene (reference sequence). The CDR3 extends over 14 amino acids.

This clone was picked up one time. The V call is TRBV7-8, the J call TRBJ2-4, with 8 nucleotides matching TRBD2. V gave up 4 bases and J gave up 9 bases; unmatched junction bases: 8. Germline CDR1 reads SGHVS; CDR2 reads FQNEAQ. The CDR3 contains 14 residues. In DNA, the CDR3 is TGTGCCAGCAGCTCGACTAGCGCCCAAGGCATTCAGTACTTC. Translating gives CASSSTSAQGIQYF.

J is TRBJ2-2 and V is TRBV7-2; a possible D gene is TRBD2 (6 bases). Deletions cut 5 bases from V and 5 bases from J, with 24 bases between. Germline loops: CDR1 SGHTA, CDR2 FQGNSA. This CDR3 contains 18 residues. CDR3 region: CASSLRARGSSRTGELFF. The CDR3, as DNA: TGTGCCAGCAGCCTCCGAGCGCGGGGAAGTTCGAGGACCGGGGAGCTGTTTTTT.

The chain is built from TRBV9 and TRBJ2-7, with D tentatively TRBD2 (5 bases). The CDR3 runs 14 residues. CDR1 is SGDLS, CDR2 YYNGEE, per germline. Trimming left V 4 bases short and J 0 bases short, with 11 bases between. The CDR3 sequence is CASSSRASSYEQYF. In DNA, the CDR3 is TGTGCCAGCAGCTCGAGGGCCAGCTCCTACGAGCAGTACTTC.

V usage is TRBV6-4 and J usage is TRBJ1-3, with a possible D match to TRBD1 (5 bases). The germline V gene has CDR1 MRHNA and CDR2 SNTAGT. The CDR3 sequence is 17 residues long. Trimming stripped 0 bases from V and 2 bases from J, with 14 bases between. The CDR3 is CASSDSPDNPTGNTIYF. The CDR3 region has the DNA TGTGCCAGCAGTGACTCGCCGGACAATCCCACTGGAAACACCATATATTTT.

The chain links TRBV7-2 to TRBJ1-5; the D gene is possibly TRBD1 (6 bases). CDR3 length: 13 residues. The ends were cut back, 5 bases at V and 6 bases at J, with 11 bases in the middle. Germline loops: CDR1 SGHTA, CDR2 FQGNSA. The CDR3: CASSPRGLQPQHF. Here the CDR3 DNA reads TGTGCCAGCAGCCCGCGGGGGCTTCAGCCCCAGCATTTT.

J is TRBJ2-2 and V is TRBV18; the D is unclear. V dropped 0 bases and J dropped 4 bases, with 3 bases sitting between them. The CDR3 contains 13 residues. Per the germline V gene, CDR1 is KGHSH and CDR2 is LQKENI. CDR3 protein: CASSPPATGELFF. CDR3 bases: TGTGCCAGCTCACCACCCGCCACCGGGGAGCTGTTTTTT.

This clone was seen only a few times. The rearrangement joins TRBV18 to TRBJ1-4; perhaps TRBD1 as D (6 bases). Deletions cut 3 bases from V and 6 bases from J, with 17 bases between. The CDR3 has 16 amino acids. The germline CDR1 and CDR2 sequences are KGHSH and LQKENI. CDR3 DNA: TGTGCCAGCTCACCCGGGACATCAAGGGGGGATGAAAAACTGTTTTTT. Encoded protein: CASSPGTSRGDEKLFF.

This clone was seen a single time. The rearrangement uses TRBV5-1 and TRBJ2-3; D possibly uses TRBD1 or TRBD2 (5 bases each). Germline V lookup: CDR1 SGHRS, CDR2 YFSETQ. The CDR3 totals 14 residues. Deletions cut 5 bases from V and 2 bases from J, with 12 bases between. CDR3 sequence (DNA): TGCGCCAGCAGAGTGGGGGTAGCCACAGATACGCAGTATTTT. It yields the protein CASRVGVATDTQYF.

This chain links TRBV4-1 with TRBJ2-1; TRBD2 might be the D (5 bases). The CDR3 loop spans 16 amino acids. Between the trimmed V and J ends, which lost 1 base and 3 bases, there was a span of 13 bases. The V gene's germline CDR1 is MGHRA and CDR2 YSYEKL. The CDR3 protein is CASSQAQTGIYNEQFF. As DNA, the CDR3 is TGCGCCAGCAGCCAAGCCCAGACGGGGATCTACAATGAGCAGTTCTTC.

As DNA, the CDR3 is TGTGCCAGCAGTTTATCGACCGGGAGACGTTCCAACGTCCTGACTTTC. Protein sequence: CASSLSTGRRSNVLTF. The V and J genes are TRBV27 and TRBJ2-6, with a weak D call TRBD2 (6 bases). Germline V gene lookup returns CDR1 MNHEY and CDR2 SMNVEV (reference sequence). V lost 0 bases and J 8 bases, leaving 14 bases between the germline ends. The length of the CDR3 is 16 residues.

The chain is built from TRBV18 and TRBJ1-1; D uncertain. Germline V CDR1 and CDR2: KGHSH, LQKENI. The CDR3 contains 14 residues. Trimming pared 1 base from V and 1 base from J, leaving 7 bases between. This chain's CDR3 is CASSPQSRNTEAFF. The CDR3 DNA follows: TGTGCCAGCTCACCACAATCGAGGAACACTGAAGCTTTCTTT.

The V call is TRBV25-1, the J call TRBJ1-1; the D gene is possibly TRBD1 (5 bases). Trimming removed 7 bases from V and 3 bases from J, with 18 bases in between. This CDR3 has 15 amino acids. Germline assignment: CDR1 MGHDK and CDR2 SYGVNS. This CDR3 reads CASKVSRAADTEAFF. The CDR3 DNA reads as TGTGCCAGCAAAGTAAGCAGGGCCGCGGACACTGAAGCTTTCTTT.

CDR3 in DNA: TGTGCCAGCAGGACGACAGGGATATACAATGAGCAGTTCTTC. Protein sequence: CASRTTGIYNEQFF. V gene TRBV6-5 combines with J gene TRBJ2-1; 7 bases agree with TRBD1. The trim removed 6 bases at V and 4 bases at J, leaving 6 bases unmatched. CDR3 length: 14 residues. Germline V gives CDR1 MNHEY, CDR2 SVGAGI.

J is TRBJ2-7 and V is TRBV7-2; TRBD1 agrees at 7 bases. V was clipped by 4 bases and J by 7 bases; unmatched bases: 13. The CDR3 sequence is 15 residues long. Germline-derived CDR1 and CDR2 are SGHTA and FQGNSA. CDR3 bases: TGTGCCAGCAGCTCCCGGGACAGCGTCAAGGAAGAGCAGTACTTC. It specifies CASSSRDSVKEEQYF. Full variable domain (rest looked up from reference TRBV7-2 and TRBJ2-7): GAGVSQSPSNKVTEKGKDVELRCDPISGHTALYWYRQSLGQGLEFLIYFQGNSAPDKSGLPSDRFSAERTGGSVSTLTIQRTQQEDSAVYLCASSSRDSVKEEQYFGPGTRLTVT.

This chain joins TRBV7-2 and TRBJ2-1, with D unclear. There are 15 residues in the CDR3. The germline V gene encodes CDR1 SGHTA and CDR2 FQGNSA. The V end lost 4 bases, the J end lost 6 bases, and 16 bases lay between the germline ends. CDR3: CASSSGQVGSNEQFF. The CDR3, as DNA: TGTGCCAGCAGCTCCGGCCAGGTTGGTAGCAATGAGCAGTTCTTC.

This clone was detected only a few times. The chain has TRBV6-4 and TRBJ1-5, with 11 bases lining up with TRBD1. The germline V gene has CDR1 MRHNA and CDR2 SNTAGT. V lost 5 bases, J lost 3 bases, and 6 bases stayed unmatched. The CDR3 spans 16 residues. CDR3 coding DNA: TGTGCCAGCAGTTACGGGACAGGGGGGCCCAATCAGCCCCAGCATTTT. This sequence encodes CASSYGTGGPNQPQHF.